The 17 T cell receptor beta chains presented below share a single source sample, sequenced in a study of T cell changes during pregnancy in multiple sclerosis (dated by TCRdb to between 2018 and 2020). Library preparation used the immunoSEQ multiplex PCR assay. TCRdb holds this immuneACCESS table with in-frame rearrangements only. Some clones are missing; in checked studies, unresolved V genes explain under half, and the rest has no known cause. Counted in this sample were 50,000 to 70,000 clones; over 85% of them appeared once. The ten largest make up roughly 1.4% of the sample. Material: peripheral blood, obtained in the second trimester of pregnancy. These receptors originate from a female donor with multiple sclerosis, enrolled in a pregnancy study.

The chain carries TRBV19 and TRBJ2-1; D is unresolved. This CDR3 contains 13 residues. Trimming shortened V by 5 bases and J by 3 bases, and 8 bases separated the two germline ends. CDR1 and CDR2 (germline): LNHDA, SQIVND (reference sequence). The CDR3 protein is CASSSPGYNEQFF. As DNA, the CDR3 is TGTGCCAGTAGTTCCCCAGGCTACAATGAGCAGTTCTTC.

The rearrangement uses TRBV19 and TRBJ1-2; 9 bases align to TRBD1. Germline V lookup: CDR1 LNHDA, CDR2 SQIVND (reference sequence). CDR3 length: 17 amino acids. V shed 5 bases and J 2 bases; nucleotides not matched to a gene: 12. The CDR3 nucleotides read TGTGCCAGTAGTGGGGGTCCGAGGACAGGGGACAACTATGGCTACACCTTC. Amino acids: CASSGGPRTGDNYGYTF. The full variable domain, with the rest looked up from reference TRBV19 and TRBJ1-2, is DGGITQSPKYLFRKEGQNVTLSCEQNLNHDAMYWYRQDPGQGLRLIYYSQIVNDFQKGDIAEGYSVSREKKESFPLTVTSAQKNPTAFYLCASSGGPRTGDNYGYTFGSGTRLTVV.

The CDR3 bases are TGCGCCAGCAGCCGGAACAGGGAGTACGAGCAGTACTTC. This gives the protein CASSRNREYEQYF. This chain connects TRBV5-1 to TRBJ2-7; TRBD1 is a possible D gene (6 bases). Trimming pared 4 bases from V and 4 bases from J, leaving 12 bases between. The CDR3 consists of 13 residues. The germline V gene encodes CDR1 SGHRS and CDR2 YFSETQ. The full variable domain, in which reference TRBV5-1 and TRBJ2-7 provide the parts outside the CDR3, is KAGVTQTPRYLIKTRGQQVTLSCSPISGHRSVSWYQQTPGQGLQFLFEYFSETQRNKGNFPGRFSGRQFSNSRSEMNVSTLELGDSALYLCASSRNREYEQYFGPGTRLTVT.

This chain uses TRBV9 with TRBJ2-5, with 8 nucleotides matching TRBD1. CDR3 length equals 14 residues. CDR1 SGDLS and CDR2 YYNGEE come from the germline V gene. V trimming: 3 bases; J trimming: 2 bases; junction bases outside the gene matches: 3. The CDR3 is CASSEGQVQETQYF. In nucleotides, the CDR3 is TGTGCCAGCAGCGAGGGACAGGTACAAGAGACCCAGTACTTC.

This sequence joins TRBV18 and TRBJ2-2; possibly TRBD2 for D (5 bases). CDR3 length: 15 residues. V lost 3 bases, J lost 6 bases, and 14 bases lay in between. CDR1 KGHSH and CDR2 LQKENI come from the germline V gene. The CDR3 coding sequence is TGTGCCAGCTCACCTTTGGGCGGGCTGGCCGGGGAGCTGTTTTTT. Encoded protein: CASSPLGGLAGELFF.

The genes are TRBV7-8 and TRBJ1-3; D ambiguous. This CDR3 is built from 15 residues. Trimming left V 2 bases short and J 0 bases short, with 8 bases between. Germline V CDR1 and CDR2: SGHVS, FQNEAQ. CDR3 protein: CASSLIRSSGNTIYF. The CDR3 nucleotides are TGTGCCAGCAGCTTAATCCGGAGCTCTGGAAACACCATATATTTT.

J is TRBJ1-1 and V is TRBV6-1; D perhaps matches TRBD1 (5 bases). Germline CDR1 MNHNS, CDR2 SASEGT. With 6 bases removed from V and 1 base from J, the gap between germline ends came to 9 bases. CDR3 size: 13 residues. The DNA of the CDR3 is TGTGCCAGCAGAATGACAGCGAACACTGAAGCTTTCTTT. It is translated as CASRMTANTEAFF.

The count of this clone is one. This chain uses TRBV7-6 with TRBJ2-3; tentatively, D is TRBD2 (5 bases). Trimming removed 2 bases at V and 6 bases at J, with 12 bases between. Germline V CDR1 and CDR2: SGHVS, FNYEAQ. There are 14 residues in the CDR3. CDR3 sequence (DNA): TGTGCCAGCAGCTTAACCGGGGTAGTCGATACGCAGTATTTT. Amino acids: CASSLTGVVDTQYF. Full variable domain (rest looked up from reference TRBV7-6 and TRBJ2-3): GAGVSQSPRYKVTKRGQDVALRCDPISGHVSLYWYRQALGQGPEFLTYFNYEAQQDKSGLPNDRFSAERPEGSISTLTIQRTEQRDSAMYRCASSLTGVVDTQYFGPGTRLTVL.

The chain is built from TRBV28 and TRBJ2-1, with 9 bases aligning to TRBD1. V lost 7 bases and J lost 6; bases outside the gene matches: 10. The germline CDR1 and CDR2 sequences are MDHEN and SYDVKM. There are 15 residues in the CDR3. CDR3 sequence reads: CASTGRDRVSNEQFF. The CDR3 coding sequence is TGTGCCAGCACCGGCCGGGACAGGGTTTCCAATGAGCAGTTCTTC.

In DNA form, the CDR3 reads TGTGCCAGCACCATTAAGACGGGGGACCTGAACACTGAAGCTTTCTTT. This encodes CASTIKTGDLNTEAFF. The V and J genes are TRBV7-9 and TRBJ1-1; D perhaps matches TRBD1 (5 bases). The CDR3 has 16 residues. Germline CDR1 is SEHNR and CDR2 is FQNEAQ (reference sequence). Trimming pared 7 bases from V and 0 bases from J, leaving 18 bases between.

This clone was recorded once. The chain combines TRBV4-3 with TRBJ2-3, with D tentatively TRBD2 (5 bases). CDR3 length: 17 amino acids. Germline V gives CDR1 LGHNA, CDR2 YSLEER. With 0 bases removed from V and 1 base from J, the gap between germline ends came to 14 bases. The chain's CDR3 is CASSQDKWARGTDTQYF. As DNA, the CDR3 is TGCGCCAGCAGCCAAGATAAGTGGGCGAGGGGCACAGATACGCAGTATTTT.

V usage is TRBV7-9 and J usage is TRBJ2-1; 11 bases map to TRBD2. V trimming: 2 bases; J trimming: 10 bases; junction bases outside the gene matches: 4. Per the germline V gene, CDR1 is SEHNR and CDR2 is FQNEAQ (reference sequence). The CDR3 covers 14 residues. The chain's CDR3 is CASSLTSGSYEQFF. The CDR3 DNA follows: TGTGCCAGCAGCTTAACTAGCGGGAGCTACGAGCAGTTCTTC.

The rearrangement uses TRBV21-1 and TRBJ2-7; the table's TRBD2 call for D was not verified on the DNA. TRBV21-1 is labeled a pseudogene. The CDR3 loop spans 18 amino acids. The CDR3 protein is CASSPGLAGVLSSYEQYF. DNA for the CDR3: TGTGCCAGCAGCCCGGGACTAGCGGGAGTGCTTAGCTCCTACGAGCAGTACTTC.

This chain links TRBV19 with TRBJ2-3; possibly TRBD2 for D (7 bases). Trimming removed 4 bases at V and 0 bases at J, with 23 bases between. The germline gives CDR1 LNHDA, CDR2 SQIVND (reference sequence). This CDR3 contains 19 residues. CDR3 residues: CASSTPRAGEGRSTDTQYF. The CDR3 region has the DNA TGTGCCAGTAGTACCCCTCGGGCAGGGGAGGGCCGAAGCACAGATACGCAGTATTTT.

The rearrangement joins TRBV11-3 to TRBJ1-3; D might be TRBD1 (6 bases). Trimming removed 5 bases from V and 4 bases from J, with 9 bases in between. The germline CDR1 and CDR2 sequences are SGHNT and YENEEA. This CDR3 has 13 amino acids. This CDR3 reads CASSGDTGNTIYF. In DNA, the CDR3 is TGTGCCAGCAGCGGGGACACCGGAAACACCATATATTTT.

This chain uses TRBV4-1 with TRBJ1-5; 9 bases map to TRBD1. Unmatched junction bases numbered 4, after V lost 4 bases and J lost 0 bases. The CDR3 has 16 residues. Germline CDR1 reads MGHRA; CDR2 reads YSYEKL. CDR3 residues: CASSPRDRDSNQPQHF. The CDR3 region has the DNA TGCGCCAGCAGCCCCCGGGACAGGGATAGCAATCAGCCCCAGCATTTT.

In this sample, this clone turned up once. The V and J genes are TRBV11-2 and TRBJ2-7, with D possibly being TRBD1 (6 bases). There are 15 residues in the CDR3. With 0 bases removed from V and 3 bases from J, the gap between germline ends came to 12 bases. The germline gives CDR1 SGHAT, CDR2 FQNNGV. The CDR3 nucleotides read TGTGCCAGCAGCTTAGAGGCAGGGGCTGGCTACGAGCAGTACTTC. This translates into CASSLEAGAGYEQYF.